The 10 T cell receptor beta chains below all came from one sample that was sequenced in a study of blood T cell repertoires in COVID-19. Sequenced by immunoSEQ multiplex PCR; TCRdb stores in-frame clones only, minus some. The profile shows roughly 220,000 clones, approximately 80% of them singletons. Specimen: PBMCs or T cells enriched from blood (not recorded which). The receptors derive from a middle-aged man who had recovered from COVID-19.

This clone was seen only a few times. CDR3 DNA sequence: TGTGCCAGCAGCCACCTAGAGGGTGAGCAGTTCTTC. Encoded protein: CASSHLEGEQFF. The chain has TRBV3-1 (or the pseudogene TRBV3-2) and TRBJ2-1; D is possibly TRBD2 (5 bases). Per germline, CDR1 LGHDT and CDR2 YNNKEL (reference sequence). This CDR3 has 12 residues. Trimming stripped 3 bases from V and 9 bases from J, with 9 bases between.

V gene TRBV19 combines with J gene TRBJ1-3; 8 bases are shared with TRBD1. After removal of 6 bases from V and 0 bases from J, the junction contained 7 bases not matched to a gene. Germline CDR1 LNHDA, CDR2 SQIVND (reference sequence). This CDR3 contains 16 residues. The CDR3 DNA is TGTGCCAGTAGGTCTGGGACAGGTCGCTCTGGAAACACCATATATTTT. This translates into CASRSGTGRSGNTIYF.

The V and J genes are TRBV2 and TRBJ2-1; 8 bases map to TRBD1. The CDR3 extends over 14 amino acids. V shed 6 bases, J shed 8 bases, and the junction held 9 bases outside the gene matches. Germline lookup yields CDR1 SNHLY and CDR2 FYNNEI. The CDR3 DNA reads TGTGCCAGCAGCGGCAGGGGGCAGTACGATGAGCAGTTCTTC. Its protein product is CASSGRGQYDEQFF.

The chain's CDR3 is CASSLGLRTGYGYTF. The CDR3 coding sequence is TGTGCCAGCAGTTTAGGTCTAAGGACGGGGTATGGCTACACCTTC. The chain employs TRBV28 and TRBJ1-2; D gene uncertain. V was trimmed by 2 bases and J by 5 bases, leaving 15 bases between them. Germline CDR1 is MDHEN and CDR2 is SYDVKM. This CDR3 comprises 15 residues.

This clone was seen more than once but under ten times. The chain links TRBV24-1 to TRBJ2-5; 7 bases align to TRBD1. The CDR3 covers 15 residues. Germline lookup yields CDR1 KGHDR and CDR2 SFDVKD. After removal of 0 bases from V and 4 bases from J, the junction contained 4 bases not matched to a gene. The CDR3 is CATSDLLQGTETQYF. The CDR3 coding sequence is TGTGCCACCAGTGATTTGTTACAGGGGACAGAGACCCAGTACTTC.

This clone showed up just a few times. The genes are TRBV6-4 and TRBJ1-2; the D gene is possibly TRBD1 (6 bases). CDR3 length: 14 amino acids. CDR1 MRHNA and CDR2 SNTAGT come from the germline V gene. Deletions cut 4 bases from V and 8 bases from J, with 17 bases between. The CDR3 DNA sequence: TGTGCCAGCAGTGCCTCCTACAGGGCGGAAGGCTACACCTTC. Translation gives CASSASYRAEGYTF.

This clone was recorded once. The CDR3, as DNA: TGTGCCAGCAGCTTTTGGGGACAGGGAATAGATACGCAGTATTTT. This gives the protein CASSFWGQGIDTQYF. The V gene is TRBV3-1 (or the pseudogene TRBV3-2), the J gene TRBJ2-3, with 9 bases identical to TRBD1. V was clipped by 5 bases and J by 5 bases; unmatched bases: 8. Germline CDR1 is LGHDT and CDR2 is YNNKEL (reference sequence). The CDR3 totals 15 residues.

J is TRBJ1-3 and V is TRBV9, with D possibly being TRBD1 (5 bases). The V and J ends lost 3 bases and 4 bases respectively, with 8 bases between them. CDR1 SGDLS and CDR2 YYNGEE come from the germline V gene. This CDR3 is 13 amino acids long. The CDR3 reads CASSAWTGNTIYF. CDR3 DNA: TGTGCCAGCAGCGCCTGGACAGGAAACACCATATATTTT.

The gene calls are TRBV6-5 and TRBJ2-7; 8 nucleotides match TRBD2. The germline CDR1 and CDR2 sequences are MNHEY and SVGAGI. V gave up 6 bases and J gave up 5 bases; unmatched junction bases: 6. This CDR3 has 13 amino acids. CDR3 residues: CASSPGGVHEQYF. The CDR3 nucleotides read TGTGCCAGCAGCCCCGGGGGGGTGCACGAGCAGTACTTC.

This rearrangement joins TRBV30 to TRBJ2-3; D remains ambiguous. Trimming removed 2 bases from V and 3 bases from J, with 15 bases in between. CDR3 length equals 15 residues. Germline lookup yields CDR1 GTSNPN and CDR2 SVGIG (reference sequence). The CDR3 bases are TGTGCCTGGAGTTCCCAGCGAGCACCTACAGATACGCAGTATTTT. This translates into CAWSSQRAPTDTQYF.